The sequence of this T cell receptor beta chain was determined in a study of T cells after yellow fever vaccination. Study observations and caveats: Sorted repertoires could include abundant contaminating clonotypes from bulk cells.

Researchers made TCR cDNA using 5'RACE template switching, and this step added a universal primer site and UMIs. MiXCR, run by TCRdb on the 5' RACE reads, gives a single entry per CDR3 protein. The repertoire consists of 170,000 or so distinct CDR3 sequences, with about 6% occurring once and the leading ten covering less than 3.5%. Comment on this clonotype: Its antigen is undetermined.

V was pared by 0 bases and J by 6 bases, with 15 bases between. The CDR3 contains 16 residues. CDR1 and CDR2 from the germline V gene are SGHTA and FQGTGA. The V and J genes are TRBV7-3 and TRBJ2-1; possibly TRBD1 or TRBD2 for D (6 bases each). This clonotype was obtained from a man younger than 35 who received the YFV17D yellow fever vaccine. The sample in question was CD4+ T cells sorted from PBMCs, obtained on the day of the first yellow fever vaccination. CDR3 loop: CASSLTTGRGINEQFF. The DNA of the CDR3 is TGTGCCAGCAGCTTAACGACAGGACGCGGGATCAATGAGCAGTTCTTC.